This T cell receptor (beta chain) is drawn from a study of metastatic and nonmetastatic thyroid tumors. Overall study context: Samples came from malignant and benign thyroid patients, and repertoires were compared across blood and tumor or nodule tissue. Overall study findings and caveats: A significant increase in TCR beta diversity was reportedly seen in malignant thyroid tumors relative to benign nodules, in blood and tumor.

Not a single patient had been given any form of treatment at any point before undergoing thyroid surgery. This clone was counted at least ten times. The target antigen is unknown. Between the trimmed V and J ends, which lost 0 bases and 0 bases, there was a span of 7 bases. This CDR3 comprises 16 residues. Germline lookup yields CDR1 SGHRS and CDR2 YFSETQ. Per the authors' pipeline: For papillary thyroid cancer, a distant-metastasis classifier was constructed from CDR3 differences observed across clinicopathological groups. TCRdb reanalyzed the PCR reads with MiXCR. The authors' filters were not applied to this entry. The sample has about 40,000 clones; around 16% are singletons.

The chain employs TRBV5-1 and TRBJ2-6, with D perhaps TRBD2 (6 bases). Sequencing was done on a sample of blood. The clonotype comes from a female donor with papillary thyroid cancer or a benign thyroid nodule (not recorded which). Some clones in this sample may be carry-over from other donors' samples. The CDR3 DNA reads TGCGCCAGCAGCTTGGGGGGGGTCTCTGGGGCCAACGTCCTGACTTTC. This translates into CASSLGGVSGANVLTF. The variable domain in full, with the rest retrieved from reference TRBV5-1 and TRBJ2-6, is KAGVTQTPRYLIKTRGQQVTLSCSPISGHRSVSWYQQTPGQGLQFLFEYFSETQRNKGNFPGRFSGRQFSNSRSEMNVSTLELGDSALYLCASSLGGVSGANVLTFGAGSRLTVL.